The T cell receptor (beta chain) under discussion was sequenced for a study of shared clonotypes between healthy human individuals. Study observations and caveats: Rarefaction showed that sequencing of sorted subsets was incomplete (despite large depth). It was anticipated that sequencing depth would influence how many clonotypes donors shared.

Notes on this clone: Its target is unknown.

The germline CDR1 and CDR2 sequences are SEHNR and FQNEAQ (reference sequence). The length of the CDR3 is 16 residues. The V gene lost 5 bases and the J gene lost 8 bases, with 24 bases spanning the gap. The study drew its donors from healthy HIV-negative adults without recent acute infections or vaccinations. The sorted-subset replicate PCRs were given about 210 ng DNA, which is tens of thousands of T cell genomes. The assay was immunoSEQ multiplex PCR, and TCRdb's table has in-frame clones only and misses some. The table includes about 510,000 clones, 96% detected once. V is TRBV7-9 and J is TRBJ1-1; D is unclear. The source is a woman aged 30 to 39 in good health. Sequenced input: naive CD4+ T cells sorted from blood. Subset denoted: CD45RA+ positively selected. The chain's CDR3 is CASSPRRPKLGLEAFF. The CDR3 coding sequence is TGTGCCAGCAGCCCGCGGAGGCCAAAGCTGGGGTTAGAAGCTTTCTTT.